Presented here are 26 T cell receptor beta chains from one specimen sequenced in a study of cytomegalovirus exposure and HLA in healthy donors. Both 60 Vbeta primers and 13 Jbeta primers went into the PCR. Clones were sequenced by immunoSEQ multiplex PCR, and TCRdb holds only the in-frame ones, with some missing. The sample lists some 150,000 clones; 60% to 80% were seen once. The source material was PBMCs. The source of these receptors is a middle-aged man in good health and CMV-seronegative.

The gene calls are TRBV10-2 and TRBJ2-5, with TRBD1 identical over 9 bases. This CDR3 has 13 residues. The V gene's germline CDR1 is WSHSY and CDR2 SAAADI. V lost 6 bases to trimming and J lost 2 bases; unmatched junction nucleotides: 1. The CDR3 DNA is TGCGCCAGCAGCGACAGGGGGCAAGAGACCCAGTACTTC. Protein: CASSDRGQETQYF.

The J gene is TRBJ2-3, the V gene TRBV29-1, with 9 bases lining up with TRBD1. The CDR3 loop spans 16 amino acids. CDR1 is SQVTM, CDR2 ANQGSEA, per germline. V dropped 6 bases and J dropped 2; count of bases not matched to a gene: 12. In DNA, the CDR3 is TGCAGCGTCGGACAGGGGCGCTCGTTTTCCACAGATACGCAGTATTTT. It translates to CSVGQGRSFSTDTQYF.

The rearrangement uses TRBV28 and TRBJ1-3; 7 nucleotides line up with TRBD1. The CDR3 runs 14 residues. The germline CDR1 and CDR2 sequences are MDHEN and SYDVKM. V lost 10 bases and J lost 0; bases outside the gene matches: 6. The CDR3 loop reads CATYRQGSGNTIYF. In DNA, the CDR3 is TGTGCCACTTACCGACAGGGCTCTGGAAACACCATATATTTT.

V and J are TRBV7-2 and TRBJ2-7, with TRBD2 matching 9 bases. CDR3 length equals 13 residues. V lost 5 bases, J lost 5 bases, and 4 bases stayed unmatched. CDR1 and CDR2 from the germline V gene are SGHTA and FQGNSA. CDR3 DNA: TGTGCCAGCAGCCGTGGGACTAGCAACGAGCAGTACTTC. This sequence encodes CASSRGTSNEQYF.

The V gene is TRBV7-3, the J gene TRBJ2-5, with a weak D call TRBD2 (7 bases). CDR1 and CDR2 (germline): SGHTA, FQGTGA. The length of the CDR3 is 13 residues. V was trimmed by 3 bases and J by 4 bases, leaving 9 bases between them. This CDR3 is CASSFGGRETQYF. The CDR3 bases are TGTGCCAGCAGCTTCGGGGGGCGAGAGACCCAGTACTTC. Combining the CDR3 with reference TRBV7-3 and TRBJ2-5 gives the whole variable domain GAGVSQTPSNKVTEKGKYVELRCDPISGHTALYWYRQSLGQGPEFLIYFQGTGAADDSGLPNDRFFAVRPEGSVSTLKIQRTERGDSAVYLCASSFGGRETQYFGPGTRLLVL.

The chain joins TRBV19 to TRBJ2-7, with D possibly matching TRBD2 (6 bases). The CDR3 runs 14 residues. In germline, CDR1 is LNHDA, CDR2 SQIVND (reference sequence). The V and J ends lost 6 bases and 7 bases respectively, with 19 bases between them. This CDR3 reads CASRPRGGIREQYF. CDR3 sequence (DNA): TGTGCCAGTAGACCCCGTGGGGGGATACGAGAGCAGTACTTC.

The chain joins TRBV4-1 to TRBJ1-4; D might be TRBD1 (6 bases). Germline V gene sequence: CDR1 MGHRA, CDR2 YSYEKL. This CDR3 is built from 16 residues. The V gene lost 1 base and the J gene lost 5 bases, with 14 bases spanning the gap. The CDR3 DNA reads as TGCGCCAGCAGCCAAGCCCATCAGGGGCCGAATGAAAAACTGTTTTTT. It yields the protein CASSQAHQGPNEKLFF.

This rearrangement joins TRBV19 to TRBJ2-6; TRBD1 aligns across 11 bases. Per germline, CDR1 LNHDA and CDR2 SQIVND (reference sequence). V lost 8 bases and J lost 1; bases outside the gene matches: 4. The CDR3 runs to 16 residues. Here the CDR3 reads CASRDRGKSGANVLTF. CDR3 coding DNA: TGTGCCAGTCGGGACAGGGGGAAATCTGGGGCCAACGTCCTGACTTTC. Full variable domain (outside the CDR3, taken from reference TRBV19 and TRBJ2-6): DGGITQSPKYLFRKEGQNVTLSCEQNLNHDAMYWYRQDPGQGLRLIYYSQIVNDFQKGDIAEGYSVSREKKESFPLTVTSAQKNPTAFYLCASRDRGKSGANVLTFGAGSRLTVL.

V usage is TRBV5-5 and J usage is TRBJ2-7; D unclear. The CDR3 is 14 residues long. V was shortened by 4 bases and J by 2 bases, with 13 bases between the two germline ends. Germline lookup yields CDR1 SGHKS and CDR2 YYEKEE (reference sequence). The CDR3 loop is CASSTRSLAYEQYF. CDR3 nucleotides: TGTGCCAGCAGCACTCGGAGCCTAGCCTACGAGCAGTACTTC.

The chain couples TRBV15 to TRBJ1-5, with TRBD1 matching over 8 bases. The CDR3 runs to 15 residues. Germline trimming cut 4 bases from V and 4 bases from J; bases unmatched to any gene: 6. CDR1 and CDR2 from the germline V gene are LNHNV and YYDKDF (reference sequence). CDR3 coding DNA: TGTGCCACCAGCAAGGACAGGGCCTTAAATCAGCCCCAGCATTTT. Its translation: CATSKDRALNQPQHF.

The chain employs TRBV19 and TRBJ2-5; 8 bases agree with TRBD1. V shed 7 bases and J 6 bases; nucleotides not matched to a gene: 10. Germline CDR1 reads LNHDA; CDR2 reads SQIVND (reference sequence). This CDR3 has 14 amino acids. CDR3 in amino acids: CASTSGTGSQTQYF. Here the CDR3 DNA reads TGTGCCAGTACGTCCGGGACAGGAAGCCAGACCCAGTACTTC.

V gene TRBV5-5 combines with J gene TRBJ2-1; TRBD1 might be the D (6 bases). The CDR3 is made up of 16 amino acids. Germline V lookup: CDR1 SGHKS, CDR2 YYEKEE (reference sequence). Trimming cost V 3 bases and J 5 bases, with 18 bases left between them. The CDR3 region is CASSWPRQASNNEQFF. The CDR3 region has the DNA TGTGCCAGCAGCTGGCCCAGACAGGCGAGTAACAATGAGCAGTTCTTC.

V is TRBV5-1 and J is TRBJ2-2; TRBD1 matches at 9 bases. V was pared by 4 bases and J by 6 bases, with 7 bases of the junction left unmatched. Germline V gene data show CDR1 as SGHRS and CDR2 as YFSETQ. This CDR3 comprises 15 residues. This CDR3 is CASSLNRGQAGELFF. The CDR3 DNA reads TGCGCCAGCAGCCTAAACAGGGGGCAGGCCGGGGAGCTGTTTTTT.

V usage is TRBV6-5 and J usage is TRBJ1-4, with 7 positions matching TRBD1. With 5 bases clipped from V and 0 bases from J, the junction kept 0 bases outside the gene matches. The germline V gene encodes CDR1 MNHEY and CDR2 SVGAGI. This CDR3 has 14 residues. CDR3 in DNA: TGTGCCAGCAGTAGGGGGCCAACTAATGAAAAACTGTTTTTT. Translating it yields CASSRGPTNEKLFF.

This rearrangement joins TRBV7-9 to TRBJ2-5; possible D gene TRBD2, 5 bases. CDR3 length: 16 residues. The germline V and J ends were trimmed by 5 bases and 0 bases, with 16 bases remaining between them. Germline values: CDR1 SEHNR, CDR2 FQNEAQ (reference sequence). CDR3 nucleotides: TGTGCCAGCAGCAATCCCTCCCACGGGAACCAAGAGACCCAGTACTTC. This encodes CASSNPSHGNQETQYF.

The count of this clone is one. J is TRBJ1-6 and V is TRBV18; 7 nucleotides align to TRBD1. Germline CDR1 is KGHSH and CDR2 is LQKENI. The CDR3 runs 15 residues. V trimming: 5 bases; J trimming: 7 bases; junction bases outside the gene matches: 8. CDR3 sequence (DNA): TGTGCCAGCTCAGAAAGGACAGGAGTGAATTCACCCCTCCACTTT. This gives the protein CASSERTGVNSPLHF. Supplemented by reference TRBV18 and TRBJ1-6, the full variable domain reads NAGVMQNPRHLVRRRGQEARLRCSPMKGHSHVYWYRQLPEEGLKFMVYLQKENIIDESGMPKERFSAEFPKEGPSILRIQQVVRGDSAAYFCASSERTGVNSPLHFGNGTRLTVT.

This chain joins TRBV28 and TRBJ2-7, with TRBD2 as a possible D gene (6 bases). Trimming pared 7 bases from V and 3 bases from J, leaving 16 bases between. Germline assignment: CDR1 MDHEN and CDR2 SYDVKM. The CDR3 runs to 14 residues. The CDR3: CASIPPGENYEQYF. The CDR3 nucleotides are TGTGCCAGCATCCCTCCGGGGGAAAACTACGAGCAGTACTTC. The entire variable domain, with the rest obtained from reference TRBV28 and TRBJ2-7, is as follows: DVKVTQSSRYLVKRTGEKVFLECVQDMDHENMFWYRQDPGLGLRLIYFSYDVKMKEKGDIPEGYSVSREKKERFSLILESASTNQTSMYLCASIPPGENYEQYFGPGTRLTVT.

This clone has just one count. The chain recombines TRBV29-1 with TRBJ1-5; D remains ambiguous. Between the trimmed V and J ends, which lost 3 bases and 11 bases, there was a span of 17 bases. The germline CDR1 and CDR2 sequences are SQVTM and ANQGSEA. The CDR3 is 13 amino acids. The CDR3 DNA reads TGCAGCGTTGACCCATACCCCAGTGGTTCCCAGCATTTT. This translates into CSVDPYPSGSQHF.

CDR3 sequence: CASRDRGPTEAFF. The CDR3, as DNA: TGTGCCAGCAGGGACAGGGGGCCCACTGAAGCTTTCTTT. The chain joins TRBV28 to TRBJ1-1; 11 bases are shared with TRBD1. The CDR3 is 13 residues long. Germline V gene sequence: CDR1 MDHEN, CDR2 SYDVKM. V lost 6 bases, J lost 4 bases, and 1 base stayed unmatched.

The chain employs TRBV6-5 and TRBJ1-1, with D perhaps matching TRBD1 (5 bases). V was clipped by 2 bases and J by 6 bases, with 10 bases between them. The CDR3 has 13 amino acids. Germline assignment: CDR1 MNHEY and CDR2 SVGAGI. The CDR3 spells CASSYGAVAEAFF. The DNA for the CDR3 is TGTGCCAGCAGTTACGGGGCCGTCGCTGAAGCTTTCTTT.

The CDR3 DNA sequence: TGTGCCAGCAGCTTGTTCACGGGGGGGGGCGGGGCTTTCTTT. It codes for CASSLFTGGGGAFF. The rearrangement uses TRBV5-4 and TRBJ1-1; D is possibly TRBD1 (6 bases). Germline CDR1 reads SGHNT; CDR2 reads YYREEE (reference sequence). V shed 1 base and J shed 11 bases, with 18 bases lying between them. The CDR3 runs 14 residues.

The rearrangement links TRBV7-2 to TRBJ2-7; D is possibly TRBD1 (6 bases). V gave up 6 bases and J gave up 6 bases, with 9 bases separating them. Germline-derived CDR1 and CDR2 are SGHTA and FQGNSA. The CDR3 loop spans 11 amino acids. CDR3 nucleotide sequence: TGTGCCAGCAGACAGGGCTCCGAGCAGTACTTC. Protein product: CASRQGSEQYF.

The chain joins TRBV4-1 to TRBJ1-1, with 7 bases lining up with TRBD1. This CDR3 is built from 14 residues. The germline gives CDR1 MGHRA, CDR2 YSYEKL. Trimming removed 8 bases from V and 6 bases from J; junction bases left unmatched: 12. In nucleotides, the CDR3 is TGCGCCAGCGGGTTCAACACAGGGGATTCTGAAGCTTTCTTT. It yields the protein CASGFNTGDSEAFF.

The chain employs TRBV6-5 and TRBJ2-3; 9 positions agree with TRBD2. V dropped 6 bases and J dropped 7; count of bases not matched to a gene: 8. CDR3 length: 14 residues. CDR1 MNHEY and CDR2 SVGAGI come from the germline V gene. CDR3 loop: CASSPGGGANTQYF. CDR3 coding DNA: TGTGCCAGCAGCCCTGGCGGGGGGGCGAATACGCAGTATTTT.

The chain has TRBV28 and TRBJ1-6, with no clear D. The CDR3 runs 14 residues. Trimming took off 5 bases at V and 7 bases at J, with 12 bases between the two ends. Germline-derived CDR1 and CDR2 are MDHEN and SYDVKM. Here the CDR3 reads CASSLRSLNSPLHF. CDR3 nucleotides: TGTGCCAGCAGTCTCCGGTCCCTCAATTCACCCCTCCACTTT. Full variable domain (missing parts from reference TRBV28 and TRBJ1-6): DVKVTQSSRYLVKRTGEKVFLECVQDMDHENMFWYRQDPGLGLRLIYFSYDVKMKEKGDIPEGYSVSREKKERFSLILESASTNQTSMYLCASSLRSLNSPLHFGNGTRLTVT.

The V call is TRBV4-3, the J call TRBJ2-3; 8 positions agree with TRBD2. This CDR3 contains 17 residues. V shed 2 bases, J shed 5 bases, and the junction held 12 bases outside the gene matches. Germline V gene sequence: CDR1 LGHNA, CDR2 YSLEER. CDR3 sequence: CASSQSPQAGGEDTQYF. CDR3 bases: TGCGCCAGCAGCCAAAGTCCCCAGGCGGGGGGTGAAGATACGCAGTATTTT.